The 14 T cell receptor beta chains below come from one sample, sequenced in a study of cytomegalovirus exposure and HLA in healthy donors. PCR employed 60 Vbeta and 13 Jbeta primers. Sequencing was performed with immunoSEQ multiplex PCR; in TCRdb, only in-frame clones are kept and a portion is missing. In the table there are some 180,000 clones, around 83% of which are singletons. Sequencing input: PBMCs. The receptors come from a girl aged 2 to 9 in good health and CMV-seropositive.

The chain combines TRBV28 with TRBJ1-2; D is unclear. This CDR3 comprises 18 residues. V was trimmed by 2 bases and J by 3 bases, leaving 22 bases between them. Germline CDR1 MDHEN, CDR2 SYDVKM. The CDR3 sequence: CASSLGSFWRGDYYGYTF. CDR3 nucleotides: TGTGCCAGCAGTTTAGGTTCCTTCTGGCGCGGAGACTACTATGGCTACACCTTC.

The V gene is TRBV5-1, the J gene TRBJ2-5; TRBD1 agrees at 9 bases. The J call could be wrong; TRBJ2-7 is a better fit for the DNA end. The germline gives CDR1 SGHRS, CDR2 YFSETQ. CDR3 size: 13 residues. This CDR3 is CASKGTGRYEQYF. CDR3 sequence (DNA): TGCGCCAGCAAGGGGACAGGGAGATACGAGCAGTACTTC.

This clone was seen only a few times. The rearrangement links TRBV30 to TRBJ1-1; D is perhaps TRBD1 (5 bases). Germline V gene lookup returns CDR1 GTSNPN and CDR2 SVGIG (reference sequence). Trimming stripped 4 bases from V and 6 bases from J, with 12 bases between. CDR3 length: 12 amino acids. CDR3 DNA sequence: TGTGCCTGGACCCCAGGGTCTCCTGAAGCTTTCTTT. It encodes CAWTPGSPEAFF.

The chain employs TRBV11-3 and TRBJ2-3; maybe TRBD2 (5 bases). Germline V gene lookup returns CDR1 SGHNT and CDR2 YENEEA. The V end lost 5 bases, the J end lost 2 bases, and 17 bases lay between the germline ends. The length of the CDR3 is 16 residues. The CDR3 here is CASSQAPPGYTDTQYF. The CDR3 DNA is TGTGCCAGCAGCCAAGCACCCCCGGGATACACAGATACGCAGTATTTT.

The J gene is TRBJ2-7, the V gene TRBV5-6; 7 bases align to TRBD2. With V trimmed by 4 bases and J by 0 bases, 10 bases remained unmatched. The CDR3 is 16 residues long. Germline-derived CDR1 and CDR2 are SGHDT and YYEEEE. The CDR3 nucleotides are TGTGCCAGCAGCCCCGACCGGGGGGTCAGCTCCTACGAGCAGTACTTC. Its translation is CASSPDRGVSSYEQYF. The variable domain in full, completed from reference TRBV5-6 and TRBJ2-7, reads DAGVTQSPTHLIKTRGQQVTLRCSPKSGHDTVSWYQQALGQGPQFIFQYYEEEERQRGNFPDRFSGHQFPNYSSELNVNALLLGDSALYLCASSPDRGVSSYEQYFGPGTRLTVT.

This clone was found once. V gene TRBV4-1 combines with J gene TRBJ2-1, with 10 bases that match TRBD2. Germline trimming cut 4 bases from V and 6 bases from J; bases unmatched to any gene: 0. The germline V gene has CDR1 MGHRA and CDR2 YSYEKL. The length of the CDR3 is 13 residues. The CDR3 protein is CASSPSGSNEQFF. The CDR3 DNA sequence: TGCGCCAGCAGCCCTAGCGGGAGCAATGAGCAGTTCTTC.

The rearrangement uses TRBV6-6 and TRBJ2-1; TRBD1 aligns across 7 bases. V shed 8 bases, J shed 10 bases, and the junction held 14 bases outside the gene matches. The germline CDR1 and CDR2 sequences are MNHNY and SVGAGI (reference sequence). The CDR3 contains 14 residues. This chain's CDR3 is CASGETGRVGEQFF. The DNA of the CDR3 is TGTGCCAGCGGAGAGACAGGGCGGGTTGGGGAGCAGTTCTTC.

In nucleotides, the CDR3 is TGTGCCAGCTCACCGTGGACAGGGGATGGCTACACCTTC. Translated, it gives CASSPWTGDGYTF. The chain uses TRBV18 and TRBJ1-2, with TRBD1 matching 9 bases. There are 13 residues in the CDR3. V gave up 3 bases and J gave up 6 bases; unmatched junction bases: 2. Per germline, CDR1 KGHSH and CDR2 LQKENI.

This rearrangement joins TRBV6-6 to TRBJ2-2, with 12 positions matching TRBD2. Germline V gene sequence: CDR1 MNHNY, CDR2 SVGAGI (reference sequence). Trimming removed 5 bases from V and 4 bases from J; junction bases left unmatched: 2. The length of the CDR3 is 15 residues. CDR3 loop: CASSASGGATGELFF. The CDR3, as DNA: TGTGCCAGCAGTGCTAGCGGGGGGGCCACCGGGGAGCTGTTTTTT.

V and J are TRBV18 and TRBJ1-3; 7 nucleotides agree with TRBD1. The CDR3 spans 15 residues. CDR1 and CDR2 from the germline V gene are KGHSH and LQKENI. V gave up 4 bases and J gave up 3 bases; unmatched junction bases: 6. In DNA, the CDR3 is TGTGCCAGCTCACGGGACAGATACATTGGAAACACCATATATTTT. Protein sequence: CASSRDRYIGNTIYF.

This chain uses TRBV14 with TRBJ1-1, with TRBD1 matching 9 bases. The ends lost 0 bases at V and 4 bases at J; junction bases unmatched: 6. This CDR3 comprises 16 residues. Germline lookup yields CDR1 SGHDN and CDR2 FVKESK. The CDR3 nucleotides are TGTGCCAGCAGCCAAGATGAAAGACAGGGGGGCACTGAAGCTTTCTTT. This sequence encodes CASSQDERQGGTEAFF.

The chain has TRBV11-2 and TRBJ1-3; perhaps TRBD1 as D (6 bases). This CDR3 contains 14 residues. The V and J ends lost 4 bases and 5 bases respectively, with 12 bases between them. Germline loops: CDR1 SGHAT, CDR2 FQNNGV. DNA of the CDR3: TGTGCCAGCAGCTCCATCGGGGGGCGAAACACCATATATTTT. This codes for CASSSIGGRNTIYF. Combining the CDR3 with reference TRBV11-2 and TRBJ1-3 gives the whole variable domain EAGVAQSPRYKIIEKRQSVAFWCNPISGHATLYWYQQILGQGPKLLIQFQNNGVVDDSQLPKDRFSAERLKGVDSTLKIQPAKLEDSAVYLCASSSIGGRNTIYFGEGSWLTVV.

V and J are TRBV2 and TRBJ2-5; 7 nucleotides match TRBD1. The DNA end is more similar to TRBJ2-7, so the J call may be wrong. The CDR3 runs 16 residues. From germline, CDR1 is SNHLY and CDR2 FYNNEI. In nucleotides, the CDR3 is TGTGCCAGCAGGGCATCGACAGGGAGTGGCTACTACGAGCAGTACTTC. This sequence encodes CASRASTGSGYYEQYF.

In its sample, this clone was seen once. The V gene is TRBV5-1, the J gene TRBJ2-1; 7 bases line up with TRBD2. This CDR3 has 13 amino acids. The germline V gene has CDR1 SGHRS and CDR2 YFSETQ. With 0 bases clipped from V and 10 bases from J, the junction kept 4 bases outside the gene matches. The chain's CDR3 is CASSLDPRGEQFF. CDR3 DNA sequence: TGCGCCAGCAGCTTGGACCCGCGGGGGGAGCAGTTCTTC.